One TCR beta chain is described in this entry. Single viable CD3+CD4+CD8-CD45RO+ cells were sorted as the memory CD4+ T cells. The sample comes from a study of memory CD4+ T cells and cytomegalovirus serostatus. The assay was immunoSEQ multiplex PCR, and TCRdb's table has in-frame clones only and misses some. The sample consists of just under 95,000 clones, 80% of them appearing once. Per the germline V gene, CDR1 is SQVTM and CDR2 is ANQGSEA. The CDR3 contains 13 residues. Trimming removed 4 bases from V and 6 bases from J, with 13 bases in between. This rearrangement joins TRBV29-1 to TRBJ1-5; a possible D gene is TRBD1 (5 bases). The source of this sequence is an adult in good health and CMV-seropositive. The sequenced material came from memory CD4+ T cells from blood. The CDR3 DNA reads as TGCAGCGTTGGAGAGGGACGACTTCAGCCCCAGCATTTT. Its translation: CSVGEGRLQPQHF.